These T cell receptor beta chains were read from a single sample in a study of metastatic and nonmetastatic thyroid tumors. TCRdb re-called clones from the PCR reads using MiXCR. There are several thousand clones in the sample; less than 35% occur only once, and 20% to 30% lies in the top ten. Source material: adjacent normal tissue. The receptor set was obtained from a female donor with papillary thyroid cancer or a benign thyroid nodule (not recorded which). Some clones in this sample may be carry-over from other donors' samples. CDR3s leave out the opening cysteine and the closing phenylalanine or tryptophan. The order of the fields is V gene, clone size, CDR3 length, J gene, CDR3 protein. The size entry is marked missing in some rows and otherwise reads once, few, many or a size class.

>TRBV29-1|few|11|TRBJ2-1
SADRGYINEQF
>TRBV6-1|NA|11|TRBJ2-7
AILAASSYEQY
>TRBV11-3|once|13|TRBJ1-2
ASSFSTGAAYGYT
>TRBV10-2|NA|12|TRBJ2-2
ASRTSGNTGELF
>TRBV7-2|many|13|TRBJ1-2
ASSLAGGQGYGYT
>TRBV4-1|few|14|TRBJ1-2
ASSVSWEGTNYGYT
>TRBV11-3|NA|11|TRBJ2-1
ASSLGFGNEQF
>TRBV7-6|many|9|TRBJ2-2
ASSLLGELF
>TRBV4-1|NA|14|TRBJ2-7
ASSPHSRDPLYEQY
>TRBV9|medium-sized|14|TRBJ2-1
ASSEFTGGANNEQF
>TRBV6-1|medium-sized|12|TRBJ1-4
ASRGDRANEKLF
>TRBV6-1|few|10|TRBJ1-1
ASSETGIEAF
>TRBV20-1|large|14|TRBJ1-5
SARDVKGQGGQPQH
>TRBV12-3/TRBV12-4|large|11|TRBJ2-7
ASSPSQGREQY
>TRBV18|many|16|TRBJ2-3
ASSPQGGASLSTDTQY
>TRBV15|few|14|TRBJ1-1
ATSRQRTGLNSVAF
>TRBV4-1|NA|14|TRBJ2-1
ASSLPKGRLSNEQF
>TRBV27|NA|10|TRBJ2-2
ASSPGAGELF
>TRBV18|NA|13|TRBJ2-7
ASSPAPGHPYEQY
>TRBV6-1|NA|12|TRBJ1-1
ASSLTGIDTEAF
>TRBV5-1|NA|14|TRBJ2-3
ASSLRGVLREDTQY
>TRBV11-2|many|15|TRBJ1-1
ASSLKGSTVANTEAF
>TRBV4-1|NA|12|TRBJ2-5
ASSQFEHGETQY
>TRBV2|few|8|TRBJ2-7
ASSEYEQY
>TRBV7-3|medium-sized|10|TRBJ2-1
ASSSRQGGKF
>TRBV9|NA|12|TRBJ2-7
ASSVGGSLLEQY
>TRBV20-1|once|13|TRBJ2-2
SARPDRERAGELF
>TRBV28|medium-sized|10|TRBJ2-7
ASNQAYYEQY
>TRBV4-2|NA|14|TRBJ2-3
ASSRTSGRLSDTQY
>TRBV29-1|medium-sized|12|TRBJ2-1
SVDGLAGAGEQF
>TRBV28|large|16|TRBJ2-1
ASSLAGSGRARYNEQF
>TRBV3-1|NA|13|TRBJ2-5
ASSQGATTQETQY
>TRBV30|NA|9|TRBJ2-7
SWSPLYEQY
>TRBV28|NA|14|TRBJ2-6
ASSSRCVAVANVLT
>TRBV2|few|11|TRBJ1-2
ASSDTSYHGYT
>TRBV2|medium-sized|12|TRBJ2-3
ASSMDRDGDTQY
>TRBV27|NA|13|TRBJ2-2
ASSERAQNTGEPF
>TRBV19|many|13|TRBJ1-2
ASRRSGAQGQGYT
>TRBV7-8|NA|15|TRBJ2-2
ASSQAGSSWNTGELF
>TRBV9|NA|10|TRBJ2-2
GCSVDTGELF
>TRBV12-3/TRBV12-4|NA|11|TRBJ2-7
ASSLYREHEQY
>TRBV28|few|14|TRBJ1-1
ASTAPGGKADTEAF
>TRBV4-1|NA|12|TRBJ1-1
ASSQESLNTEAF
>TRBV7-2|NA|16|TRBJ2-3
ASSLAPGLAGVADTQY